The rows below give T cell receptor beta chains drawn from one sample of a study of glioma-infiltrating T cells. Each CDR3 protein gets one entry after TCRdb re-called the multiplex PCR reads with MiXCR. This table holds approximately 89,000 distinct CDR3 sequences, 20% to 25% found once. Sequencing was done on a sample of glioma tissue, nonneoplastic brain tissue, or PBMCs (not recorded which). Receptors were obtained from a human donor with low-grade glioma or glioblastoma, undergoing nonglioma brain surgery, or in good health (not recorded which). CDR3s include the opening cysteine and the closing phenylalanine or tryptophan. D genes are given only for firm matches. Size is stated for part of the rows, as once, few or many counts, or as a class when the clone is expanded.

clone_size	v_call	d_call	j_call	cdr3_nt	cdr3_aa
many	TRBV6-1	TRBD2	TRBJ2-7	TGTGCCAGCAGAGCGGGATCCCCCTACGAGCAGTACTTC	CASRAGSPYEQYF
many	TRBV20-1	.	TRBJ2-7	TGCAGTGCTAGTGATGGGGATCGCGAGCAGTACTTC	CSASDGDREQYF
many	TRBV6-1	TRBD1	TRBJ1-2	TGTGCCAGCAGTTCGCCCGGGACAGCAATCTATGGCTACACCTTC	CASSSPGTAIYGYTF
.	TRBV9	.	TRBJ1-1	TGTGCCAGCAGACTGGACGGTGAAGCTTTCTTT	CASRLDGEAFF
.	TRBV9	.	TRBJ2-2	TGTGCCAGCAGCGCCCCCCCAGGGGATATAACCGGGGAGCTGTTTTTT	CASSAPPGDITGELFF
many	TRBV20-1	.	TRBJ2-3	TGCAGTGCTAGTCGACTAGGTGGCACAGATACGCAGTATTTT	CSASRLGGTDTQYF
many	TRBV6-2/TRBV6-3	.	TRBJ2-7	TGTGCCAGCAGTCAACAGGGTAGCTCCTACGAGCAGTACTTC	CASSQQGSSYEQYF
.	TRBV5-1	TRBD2	TRBJ2-1	TGCGCCAGCAGCCTTCGAACTAGCGGGAGGGGGTATGAGCAGTTCTTC	CASSLRTSGRGYEQFF
.	TRBV9	.	TRBJ1-6	TGTGCCAGCAGCGTAGAGGCTACAGGGATAACGACCTATAATTCACCCCTCCACTTT	CASSVEATGITTYNSPLHF
many	TRBV20-1	TRBD2	TRBJ2-1	TGCAGTGCTAGTCTTAGCGGGGGGGCGCGAAGCTCCTACAATGAGCAGTTCTTC	CSASLSGGARSSYNEQFF
.	TRBV5-1	.	TRBJ1-3	TGCGCCAGCAGCCCCTCCGTTGAGCCGGTAAACACCATATATTTT	CASSPSVEPVNTIYF
many	TRBV20-1	TRBD2	TRBJ2-1	TGCAGTGCTAGAGGGCAGGGGACTAGGAATGAGCAGTTCTTC	CSARGQGTRNEQFF
many	TRBV20-1	TRBD2	TRBJ2-1	TGCAGTGTCCCCACTAGCGGGAGGGGCAATGAGCAGTTCTTC	CSVPTSGRGNEQFF
.	TRBV2	.	TRBJ2-7	TGTGCCAGCAGTGGAGCTAGGGGGAGCTCCTACGAGCAGTACTTC	CASSGARGSSYEQYF
many	TRBV6-1	TRBD2	TRBJ2-1	TGTGCCAGCAGTGAACTGGCGGGGGGCCTCTACAATGAGCAGTTCTTC	CASSELAGGLYNEQFF
many	TRBV6-6	.	TRBJ2-1	TGTGCCAGCAGTTACGGCAGGGGCAGGGCCTACAATGAGCAGTTCTTC	CASSYGRGRAYNEQFF
many	TRBV6-1	.	TRBJ2-3	TGTGCCAGCAGCTCAAACGTGGGTACAGATACGCAGTATTTT	CASSSNVGTDTQYF
.	TRBV19	TRBD1	TRBJ1-2	TGTGCCAGTTATCCCACGGACAGGCCACTCTATGGCTACACCTTC	CASYPTDRPLYGYTF
few	TRBV20-1	.	TRBJ2-7	TGCAGTGCTAGAGAGGGATATTCCCTCTCCTACGAGCAGTACTTC	CSAREGYSLSYEQYF
many	TRBV7-9	.	TRBJ1-3	TGTGCCAGCAGCCCAGGGAGCTCTGGAAACACCATATATTTT	CASSPGSSGNTIYF
many	TRBV6-1	TRBD2	TRBJ2-1	TGTGCCAGCACCCGGACTAGCGGGTTCTACAATGAGCAGTTCTTC	CASTRTSGFYNEQFF
.	TRBV19	.	TRBJ2-7	TGTGCCAGTTCATCGGGAGCCCTCGAGCAGTACTTC	CASSSGALEQYF
.	TRBV6-1	TRBD2	TRBJ2-1	TGTGCCAGCAGCAACGCCCTGGGACTAGCGGGAGGTAGCTCCTACAATGAGCAGTTCTTC	CASSNALGLAGGSSYNEQFF
.	TRBV12-3/TRBV12-4	TRBD2	TRBJ2-5	TGTGCCAGCAGTTTAGGTGCTAGCGGGGCGGCGACCCAGTACTTC	CASSLGASGAATQYF
few	TRBV7-8	.	TRBJ1-2	TGTGCCAGCAGCTTAGCGGGGGGGAATGGCTACACCTTC	CASSLAGGNGYTF
few	TRBV12-3/TRBV12-4	TRBD2	TRBJ2-3	TGTGCCAGCAGCCCTTGGGCCGCGGGAGCCAGCACAGATACGCAGTATTTT	CASSPWAAGASTDTQYF
.	TRBV7-7	.	TRBJ2-5	TGTGCCAGCAGCTTGGGACCTGACCAAGAGACCCAGTACTTC	CASSLGPDQETQYF
many	TRBV20-1	.	TRBJ2-1	TGCAGTGCGCCACTGAGCTCCTACAATGAGCAGTTCTTC	CSAPLSSYNEQFF
many	TRBV6-1	.	TRBJ2-3	TGTGCCAGCAGTCAAGGGGGGGGATCGGATACGCAGTATTTT	CASSQGGGSDTQYF
many	TRBV27	.	TRBJ2-7	TGTGCCAGCAGATCCACAGTTTACTCCTACGAGCAGTACTTC	CASRSTVYSYEQYF
many	TRBV20-1	TRBD2	TRBJ2-5	TGCAGTGCTAGAGTGGGACTAGATTGGGATCGAGAGACCCAGTACTTC	CSARVGLDWDRETQYF
many	TRBV6-5	.	TRBJ2-5	TGTGCCAGCAGTTACGAGGCCCTGAGCGAGACCCAGTACTTC	CASSYEALSETQYF
.	TRBV11-2	.	TRBJ2-3	TGTGCCAGCAGCTCGACCCGGGGCGGGAGCACAGATACGCAGTATTTT	CASSSTRGGSTDTQYF
few	TRBV19	TRBD1	TRBJ1-6	TGTGCCAGTTTCTCGGGACAGTTAAATTCACCCCTCCACTTT	CASFSGQLNSPLHF
.	TRBV19	.	TRBJ1-2	TGTGCCAGTAGTGCCCGAGGGACCGGAGCTAACTATGGCTACACCTTC	CASSARGTGANYGYTF
many	TRBV7-9	TRBD2	TRBJ2-7	TGTGCCAGCAGCTTAGTTAGCGGGGGGCACTACGAGCAGTACTTC	CASSLVSGGHYEQYF
many	TRBV6-1	.	TRBJ1-5	TGTGCCAGCAGCGAGCTGGGAGGCAGAAATCAGCCCCAGCATTTT	CASSELGGRNQPQHF
.	TRBV19	TRBD1	TRBJ1-5	TGTGCCAGTAGTATCGGACAGGCCAATCACCCCCAGCATTTT	CASSIGQANHPQHF
many	TRBV12-3/TRBV12-4	.	TRBJ1-2	TGTGCCAGCACCCTGAGTACGTTCTATGGCTACACCTTC	CASTLSTFYGYTF
.	TRBV29-1	.	TRBJ1-4	TGCAGCGCTATGAAGGGAAATGAAAAACTGTTTTTT	CSAMKGNEKLFF
.	TRBV7-9	TRBD2	TRBJ2-7	TGTGCCAGCAGCTCGCAACTTGGGGGACTAGCGGGAGGCTCGCTTACTCCATCCTACGAGCAGTACTTC	CASSSQLGGLAGGSLTPSYEQYF
many	TRBV6-1	.	TRBJ2-1	TGTGCCAGCGGGCTGGATTTGGAAGCCCTATACAATGAGCAGTTCTTC	CASGLDLEALYNEQFF
many	TRBV12-3/TRBV12-4	.	TRBJ2-5	TGTGCCAGCAGTTTAGCCAGCCGGGAGACCCAGTACTTC	CASSLASRETQYF
many	TRBV20-1	.	TRBJ2-1	TGCAGTGCTAGAGAGGGGACCCACAATGAGCAGTTCTTC	CSAREGTHNEQFF
many	TRBV18	TRBD1	TRBJ1-1	TGTGCCAGCTGGACGGGACAGAGGAACACTGAAGCTTTCTTT	CASWTGQRNTEAFF
few	TRBV2	.	TRBJ2-5	TGTGCCAGCAGTCGTCAGGGGTTGATGGAGACCCAGTACTTC	CASSRQGLMETQYF
many	TRBV20-1	.	TRBJ1-2	TGCAGTGCTAGTTGGCCAGGGAATCAGGATGGCTACACCTTC	CSASWPGNQDGYTF
few	TRBV7-8	TRBD1	TRBJ1-5	TGTGCCAGCAGCAGAAATCCGGGACAGGGTAATCAGCCCCAGCATTTT	CASSRNPGQGNQPQHF
many	TRBV3-1	.	TRBJ1-5	TGTGCCAGCAGCCAAGGAATGCTCAATCAGCCCCAGCATTTT	CASSQGMLNQPQHF
many	TRBV19	.	TRBJ1-1	TGTGCCAGTAGTATTAAAAGGGGCACTGAAGCTTTCTTT	CASSIKRGTEAFF
medium-sized	TRBV6-2/TRBV6-3	.	TRBJ2-5	TGTGCCAGCAGAGGGGGACCTCGGGAGACCCAGTACTTC	CASRGGPRETQYF
many	TRBV6-1	.	TRBJ2-3	TGTGCCAGCAGTGTGGGGGGGGCGGTAAGCACAGATACGCAGTATTTT	CASSVGGAVSTDTQYF